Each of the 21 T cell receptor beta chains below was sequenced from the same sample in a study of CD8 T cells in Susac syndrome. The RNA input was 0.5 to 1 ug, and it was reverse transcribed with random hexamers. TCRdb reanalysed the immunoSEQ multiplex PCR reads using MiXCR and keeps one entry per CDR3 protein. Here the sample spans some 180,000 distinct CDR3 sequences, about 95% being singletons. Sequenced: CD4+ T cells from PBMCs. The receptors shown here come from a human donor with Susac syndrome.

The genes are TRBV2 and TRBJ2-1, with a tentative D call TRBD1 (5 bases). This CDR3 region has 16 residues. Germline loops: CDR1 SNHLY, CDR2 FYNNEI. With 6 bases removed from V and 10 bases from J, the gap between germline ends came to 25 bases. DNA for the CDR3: TGTGCCAGCAGCCCACCCAGGGCAGCCTTCCGCTCCGAGCAGTTCTTC. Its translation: CASSPPRAAFRSEQFF.

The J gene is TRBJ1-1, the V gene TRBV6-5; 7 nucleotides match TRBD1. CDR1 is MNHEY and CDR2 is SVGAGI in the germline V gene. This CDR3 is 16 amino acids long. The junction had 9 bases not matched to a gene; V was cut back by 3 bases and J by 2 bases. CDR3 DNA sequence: TGTGCCAGCAGTTATCCCACCGGGACAGCTAACACTGAAGCTTTCTTT. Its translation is CASSYPTGTANTEAFF.

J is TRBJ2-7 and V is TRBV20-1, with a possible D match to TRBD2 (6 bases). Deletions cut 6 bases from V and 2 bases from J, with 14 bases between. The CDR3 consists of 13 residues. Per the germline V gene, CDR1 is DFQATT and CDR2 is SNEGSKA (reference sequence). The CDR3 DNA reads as TGCAGTGCGCCCTCGAGGAGGGCCTACGAGCAGTACTTC. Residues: CSAPSRRAYEQYF.

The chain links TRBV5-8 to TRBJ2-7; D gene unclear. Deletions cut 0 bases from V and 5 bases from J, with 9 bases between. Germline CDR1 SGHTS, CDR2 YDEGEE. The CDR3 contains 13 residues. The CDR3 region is CASSLGLKNEQYF. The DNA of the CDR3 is TGTGCCAGCAGCTTGGGGCTTAAAAACGAGCAGTACTTC. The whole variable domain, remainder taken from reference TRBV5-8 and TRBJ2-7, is EAGVTQSPTHLIKTRGQQATLRCSPISGHTSVYWYQQALGLGLQFLLWYDEGEERNRGNFPPRFSGRQFPNYSSELNVNALELEDSALYLCASSLGLKNEQYFGPGTRLTVT.

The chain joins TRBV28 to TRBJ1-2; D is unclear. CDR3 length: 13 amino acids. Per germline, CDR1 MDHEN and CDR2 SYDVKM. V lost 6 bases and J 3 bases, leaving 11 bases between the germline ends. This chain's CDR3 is CASRGSPHYGYTF. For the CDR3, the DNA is TGTGCCAGCAGGGGCAGTCCCCACTATGGCTACACCTTC.

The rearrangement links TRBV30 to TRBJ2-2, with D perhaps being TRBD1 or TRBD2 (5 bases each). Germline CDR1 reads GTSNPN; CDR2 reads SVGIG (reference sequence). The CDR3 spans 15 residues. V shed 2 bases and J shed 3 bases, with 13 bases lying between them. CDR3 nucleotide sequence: TGTGCCTGGAGTTCCGGGACCCCGGACACCGGGGAGCTGTTTTTT. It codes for CAWSSGTPDTGELFF.

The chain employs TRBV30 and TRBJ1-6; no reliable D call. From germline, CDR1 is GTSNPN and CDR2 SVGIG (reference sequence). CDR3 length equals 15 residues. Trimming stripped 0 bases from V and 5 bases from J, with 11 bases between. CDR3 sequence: CAWSVRGRNNSPLHF. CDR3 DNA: TGTGCCTGGAGTGTACGAGGCAGGAATAATTCACCCCTCCACTTT.

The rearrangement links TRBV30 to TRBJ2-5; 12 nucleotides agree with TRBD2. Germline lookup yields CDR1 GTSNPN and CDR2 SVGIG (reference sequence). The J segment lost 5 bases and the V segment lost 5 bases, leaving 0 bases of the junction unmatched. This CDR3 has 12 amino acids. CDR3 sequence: CAWGTSGETQYF. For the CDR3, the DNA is TGTGCCTGGGGGACTAGCGGGGAGACCCAGTACTTC.

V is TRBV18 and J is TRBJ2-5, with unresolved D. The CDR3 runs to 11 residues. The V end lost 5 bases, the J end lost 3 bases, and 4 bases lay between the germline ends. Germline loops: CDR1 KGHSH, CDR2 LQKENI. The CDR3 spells CASSGEETQYF. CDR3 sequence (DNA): TGTGCCAGCTCAGGGGAAGAGACCCAGTACTTC.

For the CDR3, the DNA is TGCGCCAGCAGCCTCCAAAGCGGGGACACCTACGAGCAGTACTTC. Translation gives CASSLQSGDTYEQYF. This chain joins TRBV4-3 and TRBJ2-7; D might be TRBD2 (7 bases). In germline, CDR1 is LGHNA, CDR2 YSLEER. CDR3 length equals 15 residues. The V end lost 4 bases, the J end lost 2 bases, and 15 bases lay between the germline ends.

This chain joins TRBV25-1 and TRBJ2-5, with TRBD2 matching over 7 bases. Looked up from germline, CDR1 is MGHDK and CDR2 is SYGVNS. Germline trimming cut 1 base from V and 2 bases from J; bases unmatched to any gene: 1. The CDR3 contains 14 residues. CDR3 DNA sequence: TGTGCCAGCAGTGAATTGGGACTACAAGAGACCCAGTACTTC. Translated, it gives CASSELGLQETQYF.

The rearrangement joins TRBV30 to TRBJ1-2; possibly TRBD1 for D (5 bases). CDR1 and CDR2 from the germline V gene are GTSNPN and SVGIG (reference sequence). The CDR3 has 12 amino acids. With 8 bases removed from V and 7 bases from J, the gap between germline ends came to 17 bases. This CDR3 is CAGRRDLAGYTF. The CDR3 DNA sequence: TGTGCCGGACGCAGGGACCTAGCTGGCTACACCTTC.

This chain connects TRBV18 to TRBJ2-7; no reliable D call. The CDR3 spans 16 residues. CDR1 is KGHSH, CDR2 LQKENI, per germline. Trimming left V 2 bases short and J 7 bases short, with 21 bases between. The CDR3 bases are TGTGCCAGCTCACCAGCCGGAACCACCCGACCCGGAGAGCAGTACTTC. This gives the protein CASSPAGTTRPGEQYF.

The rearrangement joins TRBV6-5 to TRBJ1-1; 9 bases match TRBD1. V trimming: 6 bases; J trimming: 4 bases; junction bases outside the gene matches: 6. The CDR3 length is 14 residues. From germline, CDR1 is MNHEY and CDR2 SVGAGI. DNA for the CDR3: TGTGCCAGCAGGCCACAGGGGGCGAGCACTGAAGCTTTCTTT. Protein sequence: CASRPQGASTEAFF.

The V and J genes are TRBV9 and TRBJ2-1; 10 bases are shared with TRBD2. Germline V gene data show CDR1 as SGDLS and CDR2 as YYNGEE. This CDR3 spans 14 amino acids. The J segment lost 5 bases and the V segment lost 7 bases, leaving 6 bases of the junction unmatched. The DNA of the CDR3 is TGTGCCAGCGGCCGACTAGCGGGCCACAATGAGCAGTTCTTC. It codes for CASGRLAGHNEQFF.

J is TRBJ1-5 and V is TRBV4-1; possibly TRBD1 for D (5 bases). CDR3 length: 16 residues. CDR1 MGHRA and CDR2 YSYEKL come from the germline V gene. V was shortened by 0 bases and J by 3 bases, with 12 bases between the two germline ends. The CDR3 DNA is TGCGCCAGCAGCCAAGATGGGGGACTGAACAATCAGCCCCAGCATTTT. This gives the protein CASSQDGGLNNQPQHF.

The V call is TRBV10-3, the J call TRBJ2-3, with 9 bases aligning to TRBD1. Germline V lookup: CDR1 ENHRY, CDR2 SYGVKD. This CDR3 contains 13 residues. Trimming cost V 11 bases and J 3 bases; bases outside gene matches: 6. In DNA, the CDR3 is TGTGCCTCGGGACAGGGCGGGACAGATACGCAGTATTTT. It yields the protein CASGQGGTDTQYF.

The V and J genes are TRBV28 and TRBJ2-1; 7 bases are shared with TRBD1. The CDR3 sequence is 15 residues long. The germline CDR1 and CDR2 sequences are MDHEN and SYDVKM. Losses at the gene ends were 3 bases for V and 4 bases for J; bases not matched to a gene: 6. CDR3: CASSFLQGIYNEQFF. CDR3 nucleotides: TGTGCCAGCAGTTTCTTACAGGGGATTTACAATGAGCAGTTCTTC.

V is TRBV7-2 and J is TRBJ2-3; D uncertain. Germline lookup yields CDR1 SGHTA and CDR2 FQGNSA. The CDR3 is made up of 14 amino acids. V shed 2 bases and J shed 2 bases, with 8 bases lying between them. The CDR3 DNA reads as TGTGCCAGCAGCTTACTGTCTCCCACAGATACGCAGTATTTT. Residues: CASSLLSPTDTQYF. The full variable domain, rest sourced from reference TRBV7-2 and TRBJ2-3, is GAGVSQSPSNKVTEKGKDVELRCDPISGHTALYWYRQSLGQGLEFLIYFQGNSAPDKSGLPSDRFSAERTGGSVSTLTIQRTQQEDSAVYLCASSLLSPTDTQYFGPGTRLTVL.

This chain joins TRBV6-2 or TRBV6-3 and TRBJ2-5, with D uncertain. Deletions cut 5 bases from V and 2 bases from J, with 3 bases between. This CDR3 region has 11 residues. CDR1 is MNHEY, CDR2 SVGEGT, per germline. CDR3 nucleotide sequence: TGTGCCAGCAGTGCTCAAGAGACCCAGTACTTC. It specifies CASSAQETQYF.

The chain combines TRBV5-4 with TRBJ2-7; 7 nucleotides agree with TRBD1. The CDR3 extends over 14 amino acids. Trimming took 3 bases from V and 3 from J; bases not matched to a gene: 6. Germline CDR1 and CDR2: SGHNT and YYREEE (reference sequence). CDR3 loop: CASSYQTGDYEQYF. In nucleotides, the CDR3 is TGTGCCAGCAGCTACCAAACAGGGGACTACGAGCAGTACTTC. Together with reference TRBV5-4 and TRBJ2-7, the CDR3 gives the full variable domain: ETGVTQSPTHLIKTRGQQVTLRCSSQSGHNTVSWYQQALGQGPQFIFQYYREEENGRGNFPPRFSGLQFPNYSSELNVNALELDDSALYLCASSYQTGDYEQYFGPGTRLTVT.